Listed below are T cell receptor beta chains from one sample, sequenced in a study of beta chain features in type 1 diabetes. This table comes from immunoSEQ multiplex PCR, and its TCRdb copy is limited to in-frame clones, with some not included. The sample lists roughly 400,000 clones, approximately 15% occurring once. The sequenced sample consisted of naive CD4+ T cells from blood. Every receptor here comes from a man aged 25 to 45 in good health. Each CDR3 is given with its conserved first and last residue. Fields, in order: V gene, clone size, J gene, D gene, CDR3 protein, CDR3 DNA. The D gene is left open where the match is weak. Some rows mark clone size as missing; the rest say once, few, many or name a class of expanded clone.

V gene: TRBV19; clone size: -; J gene: TRBJ2-2; D gene: TRBD2; CDR3 protein: CASSIRGPGGPNTGELFF; CDR3 DNA: TGTGCCAGTAGTATACGAGGCCCGGGAGGGCCGAACACCGGGGAGCTGTTTTTT
V gene: TRBV29-1; clone size: -; J gene: TRBJ1-5; D gene: -; CDR3 protein: CSVGAANQPQHF; CDR3 DNA: TGCAGCGTTGGGGCAGCAAATCAGCCCCAGCATTTT
V gene: TRBV11-2; clone size: -; J gene: TRBJ2-5; D gene: TRBD1; CDR3 protein: CASTPGQGYLETQYF; CDR3 DNA: TGTGCCAGCACCCCGGGACAGGGGTATCTAGAGACCCAGTACTTC
V gene: TRBV30; clone size: -; J gene: TRBJ1-1; D gene: TRBD1; CDR3 protein: CAWNPERQGNTEAFF; CDR3 DNA: TGTGCCTGGAATCCTGAACGACAGGGGAACACTGAAGCTTTCTTT
V gene: TRBV5-1; clone size: -; J gene: TRBJ2-7; D gene: TRBD1; CDR3 protein: CASSKGQGDSYEQYF; CDR3 DNA: TGCGCCAGCAGCAAGGGACAGGGTGACTCCTACGAGCAGTACTTC
V gene: TRBV14; clone size: -; J gene: TRBJ2-2; D gene: -; CDR3 protein: CASSQGGNTGELFF; CDR3 DNA: TGTGCCAGCAGCCAAGGGGGAAACACCGGGGAGCTGTTTTTT
V gene: TRBV6-6; clone size: -; J gene: TRBJ2-3; D gene: -; CDR3 protein: CASSESQGGTQYF; CDR3 DNA: TGTGCCAGCAGCGAGAGCCAAGGGGGTACGCAGTATTTT
V gene: TRBV7-9; clone size: -; J gene: TRBJ2-3; D gene: -; CDR3 protein: CASSPGQGPRITDTQYF; CDR3 DNA: TGTGCCAGCAGCCCCGGCCAGGGGCCACGGATCACAGATACGCAGTATTTT
V gene: TRBV4-3; clone size: -; J gene: TRBJ2-1; D gene: -; CDR3 protein: CASSQDGALGGEQFF; CDR3 DNA: TGCGCCAGCAGCCAAGATGGGGCACTAGGAGGTGAGCAGTTCTTC
V gene: TRBV12-5; clone size: -; J gene: TRBJ2-2; D gene: -; CDR3 protein: CASGLVRGVTGELFF; CDR3 DNA: TGTGCTAGTGGTTTGGTACGAGGTGTTACCGGGGAGCTGTTTTTT
V gene: TRBV7-2; clone size: -; J gene: TRBJ2-3; D gene: TRBD2; CDR3 protein: CASSLVVGGGRNTQYF; CDR3 DNA: TGTGCCAGCAGCTTAGTAGTTGGGGGAGGGAGGAATACGCAGTATTTT
V gene: TRBV19; clone size: -; J gene: TRBJ1-1; D gene: -; CDR3 protein: CASRPGHLNTEAFF; CDR3 DNA: TGTGCCAGTAGGCCGGGACACCTGAACACTGAAGCTTTCTTT
V gene: TRBV7-2; clone size: few; J gene: TRBJ2-7; D gene: TRBD1; CDR3 protein: CASSTGTGIYEQYF; CDR3 DNA: TGTGCCAGCAGCACCGGGACAGGGATCTACGAGCAGTACTTC
V gene: TRBV29-1; clone size: -; J gene: TRBJ1-2; D gene: TRBD1; CDR3 protein: CSVEQGAQGYTF; CDR3 DNA: TGCAGCGTTGAACAGGGGGCGCAGGGCTACACCTTC
V gene: TRBV10-3; clone size: few; J gene: TRBJ2-7; D gene: -; CDR3 protein: CAISEGTFGPYEQYF; CDR3 DNA: TGTGCCATCAGTGAGGGGACATTTGGACCCTACGAGCAGTACTTC
V gene: TRBV9; clone size: -; J gene: TRBJ2-5; D gene: -; CDR3 protein: CASSVEAVWETQYF; CDR3 DNA: TGTGCCAGCAGCGTAGAGGCAGTATGGGAGACCCAGTACTTC
V gene: TRBV6-5; clone size: once; J gene: TRBJ2-5; D gene: -; CDR3 protein: CASNNPQTQETQYF; CDR3 DNA: TGTGCCAGCAACAACCCACAGACCCAAGAGACCCAGTACTTC
V gene: TRBV7-2; clone size: few; J gene: TRBJ1-4; D gene: -; CDR3 protein: CASSLERGLTNEKLFF; CDR3 DNA: TGTGCCAGCAGCCTCGAGCGCGGTTTAACTAATGAAAAACTGTTTTTT
V gene: TRBV5-1; clone size: -; J gene: TRBJ2-3; D gene: -; CDR3 protein: CASSPRTGTTDTQYF; CDR3 DNA: TGCGCCAGCAGCCCGCGGACGGGGACCACAGATACGCAGTATTTT
V gene: TRBV14; clone size: -; J gene: TRBJ1-1; D gene: -; CDR3 protein: CASSQEKGFLTEAFF; CDR3 DNA: TGTGCCAGCAGCCAAGAGAAAGGGTTCTTGACTGAAGCTTTCTTT
V gene: TRBV19; clone size: -; J gene: TRBJ2-3; D gene: -; CDR3 protein: CATLRPGTDTQYF; CDR3 DNA: TGTGCCACCCTCAGGCCAGGCACAGATACGCAGTATTTT
V gene: TRBV7-2; clone size: -; J gene: TRBJ1-1; D gene: -; CDR3 protein: CASSWFAEAFF; CDR3 DNA: TGTGCCAGCAGCTGGTTCGCTGAAGCTTTCTTT
V gene: TRBV7-9; clone size: -; J gene: TRBJ2-1; D gene: TRBD1; CDR3 protein: CASSLAAGGNEQFF; CDR3 DNA: TGTGCCAGCAGCTTAGCTGCAGGGGGTAATGAGCAGTTCTTC
V gene: TRBV9; clone size: few; J gene: TRBJ2-2; D gene: TRBD1; CDR3 protein: CASTPGGRAIQVTGELFF; CDR3 DNA: TGTGCCAGCACTCCAGGGGGTCGAGCCATTCAGGTCACCGGGGAGCTGTTTTTT
V gene: TRBV6-5; clone size: few; J gene: TRBJ2-1; D gene: TRBD2; CDR3 protein: CASSYSGGSYNEQFF; CDR3 DNA: TGTGCCAGCAGTTACTCGGGGGGGTCCTACAATGAGCAGTTCTTC
V gene: TRBV7-6; clone size: few; J gene: TRBJ2-1; D gene: TRBD2; CDR3 protein: CASSPLAGVGEQFF; CDR3 DNA: TGTGCCAGCAGCCCACTAGCGGGGGTTGGGGAGCAGTTCTTC
V gene: TRBV30; clone size: few; J gene: TRBJ1-1; D gene: -; CDR3 protein: CAWSYRESAFF; CDR3 DNA: TGTGCCTGGAGTTACAGGGAGTCGGCTTTCTTT
V gene: TRBV7-9; clone size: -; J gene: TRBJ1-2; D gene: -; CDR3 protein: CAGQIGGGGGYGYTF; CDR3 DNA: TGTGCCGGCCAAATAGGAGGGGGAGGAGGTTATGGCTACACCTTC
V gene: TRBV6-5; clone size: -; J gene: TRBJ1-1; D gene: -; CDR3 protein: CASNPPGWGGEAFF; CDR3 DNA: TGTGCCAGCAACCCCCCGGGGTGGGGGGGTGAAGCTTTCTTT
V gene: TRBV5-1; clone size: few; J gene: TRBJ2-7; D gene: TRBD2; CDR3 protein: CASSLTSGGTYEQYF; CDR3 DNA: TGCGCCAGCAGCCTGACTAGCGGGGGAACCTACGAGCAGTACTTC
V gene: TRBV10-3; clone size: -; J gene: TRBJ2-2; D gene: -; CDR3 protein: CAISAGDSAAGELFF; CDR3 DNA: TGTGCCATCAGTGCGGGGGACTCCGCGGCCGGGGAGCTGTTTTTT
V gene: TRBV4-3; clone size: -; J gene: TRBJ2-3; D gene: -; CDR3 protein: CASSQGPLGTDTQYF; CDR3 DNA: TGCGCCAGCAGCCAAGGACCCCTCGGAACAGATACGCAGTATTTT
V gene: TRBV5-4; clone size: few; J gene: TRBJ2-2; D gene: -; CDR3 protein: CASRPITGELFF; CDR3 DNA: TGTGCCAGCAGACCTATCACCGGGGAGCTGTTTTTT
V gene: TRBV23-1; clone size: few; J gene: TRBJ1-4; D gene: TRBD1; CDR3 protein: CASSQLGQGKSEKLFF; CDR3 DNA: TGCGCCAGCAGTCAATTGGGACAGGGGAAGAGCGAAAAACTGTTTTTT
V gene: TRBV9; clone size: -; J gene: TRBJ1-2; D gene: TRBD1; CDR3 protein: CASSSRIGTGSRGGGYTF; CDR3 DNA: TGTGCCAGCAGCTCCAGGATAGGGACAGGGAGTAGAGGAGGCGGCTACACCTTC
V gene: TRBV7-2; clone size: few; J gene: TRBJ1-2; D gene: TRBD1; CDR3 protein: CASNIGDRSNYGYTF; CDR3 DNA: TGTGCCAGTAACATCGGGGACAGATCTAACTATGGCTACACCTTC
V gene: TRBV7-9; clone size: -; J gene: TRBJ1-5; D gene: TRBD1; CDR3 protein: CASSAGTGVSGNQPQHF; CDR3 DNA: TGTGCCAGCAGCGCTGGGACAGGGGTGAGTGGCAATCAGCCCCAGCATTTT
V gene: TRBV30; clone size: few; J gene: TRBJ2-3; D gene: -; CDR3 protein: CAWSPGTDTQYF; CDR3 DNA: TGTGCCTGGAGTCCTGGCACAGATACGCAGTATTTT
V gene: TRBV5-1; clone size: few; J gene: TRBJ2-7; D gene: -; CDR3 protein: CASKRDSYEQYF; CDR3 DNA: TGCGCCAGCAAAAGGGACTCCTACGAGCAGTACTTC
V gene: TRBV10-3; clone size: few; J gene: TRBJ2-5; D gene: -; CDR3 protein: CAISEGETQYF; CDR3 DNA: TGTGCCATCAGTGAAGGAGAGACCCAGTACTTC
V gene: TRBV18; clone size: few; J gene: TRBJ2-5; D gene: -; CDR3 protein: CASSPVRETQYF; CDR3 DNA: TGTGCCAGCTCACCGGTCAGGGAGACCCAGTACTTC
V gene: TRBV10-3; clone size: many; J gene: TRBJ2-1; D gene: TRBD2; CDR3 protein: CAIRSSGEQFF; CDR3 DNA: TGTGCCATCCGATCTAGCGGTGAGCAGTTCTTC